The T cell receptor beta chain under discussion was sequenced for a study of CD8 T cells in ankylosing spondylitis (dated by TCRdb to about 2017). Study-wide context: The study profiled T cell receptor beta repertoires in healthy donors and ankylosing spondylitis patients to find disease-linked TCR variants. The whole study cohort included 108 healthy donors and under 30 ankylosing spondylitis patients. Peripheral blood was sampled, and synovial fluid was also collected from ankylosing spondylitis patients. Summary of the overall study and its limitations: Some of the motif variants had been reported before in the synovial fluid and blood of reactive arthritis patients, a finding that suggests common disease-initiation mechanisms. Blood from ankylosing spondylitis patients appeared to be characterized by a TCR beta motif composed of under ten highly homologous amino acid variants. The disease-linked clones showed a CD8+ phenotype and occurred at relatively low frequencies in peripheral blood. The disease-linked clones were reported as significantly enriched in matched synovial fluid samples from ankylosing spondylitis patients.

This clonotype occurred many times. Its antigen is still unknown. One base away there is no much larger clone; base qualities are not given. The instrument given in TCRdb is Illumina HiSeq 2500. TCR beta libraries were prepared by quantitative 5'-RACE with molecular barcodes. As for the original processing: A new computational method based on a probabilistic model of VDJ rearrangement was used to identify disease-linked TCR variants. Clones were called with MiXCR by TCRdb after fastp trimmed the public reads at Q25, and only in-frame beta chains were retained. When rows share a CDR3 protein, they turn into one entry using the most common DNA and genes. TCRdb, not the original authors, processed these V and J calls. The sample data list 180,000 or so distinct CDR3 sequences, and 9.5% to 13% of these were observed just once. The ten largest clones represent 29% of the sample. This receptor was identified in a male donor with ankylosing spondylitis or in good health (not recorded which). The sample comprised blood, either unsorted or a sorted T cell fraction (not recorded which).

The CDR3 loop reads CASSYSRGADTQYF. The DNA sequence reads TGTGCCAGCAGTTACTCGCGGGGCGCAGATACGCAGTATTTT. The rearrangement joined TRBV6-5 to TRBJ2-3, and perhaps TRBD2 as D gene, on 6 matching bases. In the germline V gene, CDR1 corresponds to MNHEY and CDR2 to SVGAGI. Trimming at the junction amounts to 0 bases on V and 4 bases on J, and the germline ends lie 8 bases apart. Including cysteine and phenylalanine, the CDR3 has 14 amino acids. Just CDR3 DNA is preserved here, 42 bases in frame from base 1.